What follows are 7 T cell receptor beta chains derived from one specimen sequenced in a study of T cell repertoires in cytomegalovirus infection. Each CDR3 protein is one row after TCRdb ran MiXCR on the reads. The sample lists approximately 630,000 distinct CDR3 sequences, roughly 24% occurring once. Sequencing was carried out using CD8+ T cells from PBMCs. Receptor source: a human donor in good health (CMV status not recorded). Some clones in this sample may be carry-over from other donors' samples.

The J gene is TRBJ1-6, the V gene TRBV27; 8 bases fit TRBD1. The CDR3 covers 20 residues. Trimming at V came to 0 bases and at J to 7 bases, leaving 17 bases not matched to a gene. Germline V gives CDR1 MNHEY, CDR2 SMNVEV (reference sequence). The CDR3 DNA reads TGTGCCAGCAGTTTATCGCCTCCACTACCAGGGGGCGAGATGAATTCACCCCTCCACTTT. Translating gives CASSLSPPLPGGEMNSPLHF.

The chain recombines TRBV12-3 or TRBV12-4 with TRBJ1-5, with D possibly being TRBD1 (6 bases). V shed 8 bases and J shed 5 bases, with 13 bases lying between them. CDR3 length equals 13 residues. The CDR3: CASCQGRHQPQHF. CDR3 coding DNA: TGTGCCAGCTGCCAGGGGAGGCATCAGCCCCAGCATTTT.

CDR3 sequence reads: CASSFRLVGRTDTQYF. The DNA of the CDR3 is TGTGCCAGCAGCTTCCGACTAGTGGGGAGAACAGATACGCAGTATTTT. V gene TRBV7-2 combines with J gene TRBJ2-3; weak D call: TRBD2 (6 bases). This CDR3 spans 16 amino acids. V was clipped by 3 bases and J by 3 bases, with 16 bases between them. In germline, CDR1 is SGHTA, CDR2 FQGNSA. Complete variable domain (other parts from reference TRBV7-2 and TRBJ2-3): GAGVSQSPSNKVTEKGKDVELRCDPISGHTALYWYRQSLGQGLEFLIYFQGNSAPDKSGLPSDRFSAERTGGSVSTLTIQRTQQEDSAVYLCASSFRLVGRTDTQYFGPGTRLTVL.

A few counts support this clonotype. This chain joins TRBV20-1 and TRBJ2-1; D may be TRBD2 (7 bases). The CDR3 is 11 residues long. Germline CDR1 DFQATT, CDR2 SNEGSKA (reference sequence). V lost 1 base and J 12 bases, leaving 10 bases between the germline ends. CDR3 nucleotides: TGCAGTGCTAGAGCCGGGGGGCCGCAGTTCTTC. This codes for CSARAGGPQFF.

Regarding this clonotype: Since a much larger clone is just one base distant, this may be a read error. The chain couples TRBV11-1 to TRBJ2-2; the match to TRBD1 covers 7 bases. Germline lookup yields CDR1 SGHAT and CDR2 FQDESV (reference sequence). The CDR3 has 18 amino acids. With V trimmed by 5 bases and J by 7 bases, 19 bases remained unmatched. The chain's CDR3 is CASSIWSPEGANGGELFF. In DNA, the CDR3 is TGTGCCAGCAGCATATGGTCCCCCGAGGGGGCCAACGGCGGGGAGCTGTTTTTT. The complete variable domain, with remaining parts taken from reference TRBV11-1 and TRBJ2-2, reads EAEVAQSPRYKITEKSQAVAFWCDPISGHATLYWYRQILGQGPELLVQFQDESVVDDSQLPKDRFSAERLKGVDSTLKIQPAELGDSAMYLCASSIWSPEGANGGELFFGEGSRLTVL.

V is TRBV20-1 and J is TRBJ2-7; no firm D call. V was clipped by 3 bases and J by 2 bases, with 11 bases between them. Per germline, CDR1 DFQATT and CDR2 SNEGSKA (reference sequence). This CDR3 is built from 13 residues. CDR3 region: CSARFDLTYEQYF. In nucleotides, the CDR3 is TGCAGTGCTAGGTTCGACCTTACCTACGAGCAGTACTTC.

This clonotype was counted a few times. This rearrangement joins TRBV28 to TRBJ1-2; TRBD1 aligns across 8 bases. V was pared by 6 bases and J by 2 bases, with 14 bases of the junction left unmatched. The CDR3 consists of 17 residues. From germline, CDR1 is MDHEN and CDR2 SYDVKM. This CDR3 is CASSKPGGSPVNYGYTF. CDR3 bases: TGTGCCAGCAGCAAACCAGGGGGCTCCCCGGTAAACTATGGCTACACCTTC.